The 27 T cell receptor beta chains below all came from one sample that was sequenced in a study of beta chain features in type 1 diabetes. Isolated RNA was reverse transcribed in full, so expressed TCRB transcripts were sequenced. Method: immunoSEQ multiplex PCR; TCRdb's copy keeps in-frame clones and lacks some. This table holds 300,000 to 350,000 clones, under 8.5% found once. The sample taken for sequencing was central memory CD4+ T cells from blood. Receptors were obtained from a woman younger than 30 in good health.

This clone has just a few counts. The V and J genes are TRBV6-1 and TRBJ2-3; D is ambiguous. CDR1 is MNHNS and CDR2 is SASEGT in the germline V gene. The CDR3 sequence is 11 residues long. Trimming shortened V by 5 bases and J by 6 bases, and 6 bases separated the two germline ends. This CDR3 reads CASSYKDTQYF. In DNA form, the CDR3 reads TGTGCCAGCAGTTATAAGGATACGCAGTATTTT.

A few counts support this clone. The chain couples TRBV7-2 to TRBJ1-2, with TRBD1 matching over 7 bases. This CDR3 is 14 amino acids long. Trimming cost V 4 bases and J 8 bases; bases outside gene matches: 10. Germline lookup yields CDR1 SGHTA and CDR2 FQGNSA. The CDR3 DNA sequence: TGTGCCAGCAGCTCCACCAGGGGGGCGGAGGGCTACACCTTC. It yields the protein CASSSTRGAEGYTF.

A remark on this clone: The identical CDR3 is also encoded by other nucleotide sequences in the sample. The chain employs TRBV18 and TRBJ2-3, with D hard to call. Germline V gene lookup returns CDR1 KGHSH and CDR2 LQKENI. V lost 2 bases, J lost 3 bases, and 6 bases lay in between. This CDR3 is 13 amino acids long. Here the CDR3 DNA reads TGTGCCAGCTCACCAGATTTGACAGATACGCAGTATTTT. It is translated as CASSPDLTDTQYF.

This clone has more than one count but fewer than ten. The chain uses TRBV5-4 and TRBJ2-5, with 7 positions matching TRBD1. Trimming cost V 3 bases and J 5 bases; bases outside gene matches: 10. The CDR3 runs 15 residues. Germline loops: CDR1 SGHNT, CDR2 YYREEE (reference sequence). The CDR3 loop reads CASSSFQGQLETQYF. The CDR3 DNA follows: TGTGCCAGCAGCTCCTTCCAGGGACAGTTGGAGACCCAGTACTTC.

The chain uses TRBV7-2 and TRBJ2-5; perhaps TRBD2 as D (7 bases). Germline CDR1 reads SGHTA; CDR2 reads FQGNSA. The CDR3 runs to 16 residues. The germline V and J ends were trimmed by 1 base and 4 bases, with 16 bases remaining between them. CDR3 sequence: CASSLGGGRSGETQYF. The CDR3 DNA is TGTGCCAGCAGCTTAGGCGGGGGCCGGTCGGGAGAGACCCAGTACTTC.

This clone has more than one count but fewer than ten. The V gene is TRBV19, the J gene TRBJ1-4; TRBD1 aligns across 9 bases. Germline V gene lookup returns CDR1 LNHDA and CDR2 SQIVND (reference sequence). The ends lost 7 bases at V and 8 bases at J; junction bases unmatched: 8. The length of the CDR3 is 14 residues. CDR3 loop: CASMGGTGTEKLFF. CDR3 in DNA: TGTGCCAGTATGGGCGGGACAGGGACGGAAAAACTGTTTTTT.

The chain uses TRBV6-1 and TRBJ2-3, with D unresolved. In germline, CDR1 is MNHNS, CDR2 SASEGT. V was trimmed by 4 bases and J by 4 bases, leaving 12 bases between them. The length of the CDR3 is 14 residues. CDR3 in DNA: TGTGCCAGCAGTGTTGCGGCTCCCCCAGATACGCAGTATTTT. Protein sequence: CASSVAAPPDTQYF.

There are a few counts of this clone. J is TRBJ2-7 and V is TRBV5-1; 7 bases fit TRBD1. Unmatched junction bases numbered 8, after V lost 5 bases and J lost 3 bases. Germline CDR1 is SGHRS and CDR2 is YFSETQ. The CDR3 length is 14 residues. CDR3 in amino acids: CASRVQTGNYEQYF. In DNA, the CDR3 is TGCGCCAGCAGGGTTCAGACAGGGAACTACGAGCAGTACTTC.

The chain combines TRBV28 with TRBJ2-5; D could derive from TRBD1 or TRBD2 (5 bases each). This CDR3 is built from 14 residues. V was clipped by 6 bases and J by 2 bases, with 13 bases between them. Germline CDR1 is MDHEN and CDR2 is SYDVKM. The CDR3 protein is CASRFGAKQETQYF. The CDR3 nucleotides are TGTGCCAGCAGATTCGGGGCCAAGCAAGAGACCCAGTACTTC.

This clone was observed a handful of times. The V call is TRBV6-5, the J call TRBJ2-6; D perhaps matches TRBD1 (6 bases). CDR1 and CDR2 (germline): MNHEY, SVGAGI. The CDR3 spans 15 residues. Trimming pared 8 bases from V and 3 bases from J, leaving 14 bases between. The DNA of the CDR3 is TGTGCCAGCCGCTTAACAGGGAATGGGGCCAACGTCCTGACTTTC. Protein sequence: CASRLTGNGANVLTF.

V gene TRBV28 combines with J gene TRBJ1-4; 7 nucleotides align to TRBD1. Germline V gene sequence: CDR1 MDHEN, CDR2 SYDVKM. This CDR3 is built from 14 residues. The V gene end was trimmed by 8 bases and the J gene end by 4 bases; junction bases not matched to a gene: 7. CDR3 region: CASGTGTDNEKLFF. In nucleotides, the CDR3 is TGTGCCAGCGGCACCGGGACAGATAATGAAAAACTGTTTTTT.

The J gene is TRBJ2-6, the V gene TRBV19; D is ambiguous. The V gene lost 7 bases and the J gene lost 0 bases, with 16 bases spanning the gap. Looked up from germline, CDR1 is LNHDA and CDR2 is SQIVND (reference sequence). The CDR3 consists of 17 residues. CDR3 residues: CASNPSRVSSGANVLTF. CDR3 DNA: TGTGCCAGTAACCCATCCCGGGTCTCCTCTGGGGCCAACGTCCTGACTTTC.

This clone was counted many times. The gene calls are TRBV5-1 and TRBJ2-5; D gene ambiguous. There are 12 residues in the CDR3. Per germline, CDR1 SGHRS and CDR2 YFSETQ. Trimming took off 4 bases at V and 0 bases at J, with 4 bases between the two ends. CDR3 bases: TGCGCCAGCAGCGCAGACCAAGAGACCCAGTACTTC. It translates to CASSADQETQYF.

This chain links TRBV29-1 with TRBJ2-3, with D perhaps assigned TRBD1 or TRBD2 (5 bases each). The V gene's germline CDR1 is SQVTM and CDR2 ANQGSEA. The CDR3 has 18 amino acids. The DNA for the CDR3 is TGCTGCGCGAGAACACTCAAGTCGGGACCTGGTTTTTTAGATACGCAGTATTTT. Translated, it gives CCARTLKSGPGFLDTQYF.

The chain recombines TRBV7-2 with TRBJ2-3; D is unresolved. Trimming left V 5 bases short and J 7 bases short, with 7 bases between. Germline V gives CDR1 SGHTA, CDR2 FQGNSA. This CDR3 is built from 11 residues. This chain's CDR3 is CASSVEHTQYF. The CDR3 DNA is TGTGCCAGCAGCGTCGAGCATACGCAGTATTTT.

There are a few counts of this clone. The J gene is TRBJ2-5, the V gene TRBV9; D not resolved. Trimming shortened V by 3 bases and J by 1 base, and 7 bases separated the two germline ends. Germline V gene sequence: CDR1 SGDLS, CDR2 YYNGEE. The CDR3 sequence is 13 residues long. CDR3 bases: TGTGCCAGCAGCGGGACGCTCCAAGAGACCCAGTACTTC. Translated, it gives CASSGTLQETQYF.

V is TRBV11-2 and J is TRBJ2-1, with 7 nucleotides matching TRBD2. This CDR3 has 16 amino acids. Germline V gene lookup returns CDR1 SGHAT and CDR2 FQNNGV. V was clipped by 4 bases and J by 5 bases; unmatched bases: 11. CDR3 protein: CASSSLAGRTHNEQFF. CDR3 DNA sequence: TGTGCCAGCAGCTCTTTAGCGGGCCGAACCCACAATGAGCAGTTCTTC.

This clone was counted ten times or more. Other nucleotide sequences in the sample specify the same CDR3. The rearrangement joins TRBV7-9 to TRBJ2-7; D not certain. The ends were cut back, 3 bases at V and 2 bases at J, with 8 bases in the middle. Germline lookup yields CDR1 SEHNR and CDR2 FQNEAQ (reference sequence). The CDR3 is made up of 13 amino acids. In DNA, the CDR3 is TGTGCCAGCAGCTTTAGTGGTACCTACGAGCAGTACTTC. It yields the protein CASSFSGTYEQYF. Full variable domain (outside the CDR3, taken from reference TRBV7-9 and TRBJ2-7): DTGVSQNPRHKITKRGQNVTFRCDPISEHNRLYWYRQTLGQGPEFLTYFQNEAQLEKSRLLSDRFSAERPKGSFSTLEIQRTEQGDSAMYLCASSFSGTYEQYFGPGTRLTVT.

This clone was recorded a few times. CDR3 residues: CASSPYLTTGGSYEQYF. The CDR3 DNA reads TGTGCCAGCAGCCCCTACCTGACGACAGGGGGGAGCTACGAGCAGTACTTC. The chain is built from TRBV7-9 and TRBJ2-7, with 9 nucleotides matching TRBD1. CDR1 and CDR2 from the germline V gene are SEHNR and FQNEAQ (reference sequence). The CDR3 is 17 residues long. Trimming at V came to 5 bases and at J to 3 bases, leaving 14 bases not matched to a gene. Filled out from reference TRBV7-9 and TRBJ2-7, the complete variable domain reads DTGVSQNPRHKITKRGQNVTFRCDPISEHNRLYWYRQTLGQGPEFLTYFQNEAQLEKSRLLSDRFSAERPKGSFSTLEIQRTEQGDSAMYLCASSPYLTTGGSYEQYFGPGTRLTVT.

This clone was recorded a few times. The chain couples TRBV6-5 to TRBJ2-7; D perhaps matches TRBD2 (5 bases). CDR1 MNHEY and CDR2 SVGAGI come from the germline V gene. The ends were cut back, 5 bases at V and 7 bases at J, with 21 bases in the middle. This CDR3 contains 15 residues. The CDR3 nucleotides are TGTGCCAGCAGTCGAGCGGAACTCTCCTTAAGGGAGCAGTACTTC. As protein: CASSRAELSLREQYF.

This clone was detected only a few times. V usage is TRBV7-2 and J usage is TRBJ2-1, with D possibly being TRBD1 (6 bases). The CDR3 has 14 amino acids. Germline V CDR1 and CDR2: SGHTA, FQGNSA. Trimming shortened V by 6 bases and J by 2 bases, and 11 bases separated the two germline ends. CDR3 sequence: CASSPGTTYNEQFF. In DNA form, the CDR3 reads TGTGCCAGCAGTCCCGGGACAACCTACAATGAGCAGTTCTTC.

The chain uses TRBV11-2 and TRBJ1-1; maybe TRBD1 (6 bases). Trimming left V 3 bases short and J 2 bases short, with 10 bases between. Germline CDR1 is SGHAT and CDR2 is FQNNGV. The CDR3 loop spans 14 amino acids. CDR3 nucleotides: TGTGCCAGCAGCTTTGACAGGCGAAACACTGAAGCTTTCTTT. Translating gives CASSFDRRNTEAFF.

This clone was recorded many times. The same CDR3 can be traced to other DNA sequences in this sample. The V gene is TRBV29-1, the J gene TRBJ2-7; 8 bases agree with TRBD1. The J segment lost 5 bases and the V segment lost 7 bases, leaving 4 bases of the junction unmatched. The CDR3 consists of 11 residues. Looked up from germline, CDR1 is SQVTM and CDR2 is ANQGSEA. CDR3 amino acids: CSAGQGHEQYF. The CDR3 region has the DNA TGCAGCGCAGGACAGGGCCACGAGCAGTACTTC.

The V call is TRBV2, the J call TRBJ2-1; D may be TRBD2 (6 bases). Germline V gives CDR1 SNHLY, CDR2 FYNNEI. Trimming took 4 bases from V and 8 from J, leaving 15 bases between them. The CDR3 runs 14 residues. CDR3 sequence: CASSVFGSSHEQFF. CDR3 coding DNA: TGTGCCAGCAGTGTATTCGGGAGCTCCCATGAGCAGTTCTTC.

Only a few counts were recorded for this clone. Other nucleotide sequences in the sample specify the same CDR3. The chain is built from TRBV7-9 and TRBJ2-1; D possibly corresponds to TRBD1 (5 bases). The germline V and J ends were trimmed by 4 bases and 6 bases, with 13 bases remaining between them. The CDR3 spans 14 residues. Germline CDR1 SEHNR, CDR2 FQNEAQ (reference sequence). Here the CDR3 DNA reads TGTGCCAGCAGCTGGGGTCGGCAGGGCAATGAGCAGTTCTTC. Protein product: CASSWGRQGNEQFF.

This clone appeared once. V gene TRBV4-2 combines with J gene TRBJ2-2; the match to TRBD2 covers 11 bases. There are 16 residues in the CDR3. Trimming removed 1 base from V and 10 bases from J; junction bases left unmatched: 8. Looked up from germline, CDR1 is LGHNA and CDR2 is YNFKEQ. The CDR3 DNA sequence: TGTGCCAGCAGCCAAGTTACTAGCGGGAGTAAGAAGGAGCTGTTTTTT. This codes for CASSQVTSGSKKELFF.

This clone was observed a handful of times. V gene TRBV6-1 combines with J gene TRBJ1-1, with TRBD1 matching 9 bases. This CDR3 is 13 amino acids long. The germline CDR1 and CDR2 sequences are MNHNS and SASEGT. V trimming: 8 bases; J trimming: 4 bases; junction bases outside the gene matches: 5. The DNA of the CDR3 is TGTGCCAGCGGGGGGACAGGGACCACTGAAGCTTTCTTT. This codes for CASGGTGTTEAFF.